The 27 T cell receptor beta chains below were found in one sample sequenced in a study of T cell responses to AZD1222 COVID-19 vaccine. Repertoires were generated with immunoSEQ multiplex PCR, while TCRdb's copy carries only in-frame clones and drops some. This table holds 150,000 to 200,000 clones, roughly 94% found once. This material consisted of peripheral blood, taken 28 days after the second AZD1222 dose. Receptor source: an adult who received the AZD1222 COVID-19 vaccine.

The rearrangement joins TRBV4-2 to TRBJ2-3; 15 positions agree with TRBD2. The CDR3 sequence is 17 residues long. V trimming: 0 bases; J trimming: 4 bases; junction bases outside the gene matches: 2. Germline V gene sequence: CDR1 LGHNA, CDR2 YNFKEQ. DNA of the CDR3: TGTGCCAGCAGCCAAGAGGGACTAGCGGGAGGAGCAGATACGCAGTATTTT. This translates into CASSQEGLAGGADTQYF.

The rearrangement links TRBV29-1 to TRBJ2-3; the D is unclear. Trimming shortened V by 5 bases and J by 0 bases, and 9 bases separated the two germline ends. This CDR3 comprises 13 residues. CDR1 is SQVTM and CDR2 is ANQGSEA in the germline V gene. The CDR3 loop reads CSVSPSSTDTQYF. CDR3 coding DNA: TGCAGCGTTTCACCTTCTAGCACAGATACGCAGTATTTT.

The CDR3 loop reads CASSLGDRATEAFF. CDR3 nucleotides: TGTGCCAGCAGCTTAGGGGACAGGGCCACTGAAGCTTTCTTT. V and J are TRBV7-9 and TRBJ1-1, with 9 bases that match TRBD1. In germline, CDR1 is SEHNR, CDR2 FQNEAQ (reference sequence). CDR3 size: 14 residues. Trimming removed 1 base from V and 4 bases from J; junction bases left unmatched: 1.

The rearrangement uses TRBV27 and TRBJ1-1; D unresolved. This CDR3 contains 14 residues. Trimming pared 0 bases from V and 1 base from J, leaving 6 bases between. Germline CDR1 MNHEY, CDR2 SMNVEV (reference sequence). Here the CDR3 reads CASSLSTQNTEAFF. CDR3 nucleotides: TGTGCCAGCAGTTTATCGACACAGAACACTGAAGCTTTCTTT.

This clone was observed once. CDR3 DNA: TGTGCCAGCAGTTCTCTAGCGTTTGCCGCCGAAGGTACGCAGTATTTT. Encoded protein: CASSSLAFAAEGTQYF. This chain links TRBV6-5 with TRBJ2-3; a weak D match, TRBD2 (6 bases). The CDR3 is 16 residues long. Germline V gene lookup returns CDR1 MNHEY and CDR2 SVGAGI. Trimming removed 4 bases from V and 8 bases from J, with 22 bases in between.

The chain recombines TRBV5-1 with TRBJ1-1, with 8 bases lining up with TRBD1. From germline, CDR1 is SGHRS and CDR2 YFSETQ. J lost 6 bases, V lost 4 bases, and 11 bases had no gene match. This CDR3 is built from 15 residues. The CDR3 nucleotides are TGCGCCAGCAGCCGAGATACTGGACAGGGCGCTGAAGCTTTCTTT. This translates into CASSRDTGQGAEAFF.

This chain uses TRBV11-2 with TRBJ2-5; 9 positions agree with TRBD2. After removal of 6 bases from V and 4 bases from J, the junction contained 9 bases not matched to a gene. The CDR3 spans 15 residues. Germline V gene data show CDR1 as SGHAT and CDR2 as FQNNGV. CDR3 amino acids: CASSFFGAGGETQYF. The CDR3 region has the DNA TGTGCCAGCAGTTTTTTCGGAGCGGGGGGAGAGACCCAGTACTTC.

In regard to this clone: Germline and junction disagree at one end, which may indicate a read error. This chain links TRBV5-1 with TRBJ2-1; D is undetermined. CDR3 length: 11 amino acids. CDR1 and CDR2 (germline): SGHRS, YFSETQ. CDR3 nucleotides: TGCGCCAGCAGGTTGGCTAACGAGCAGTTCTTC. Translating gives CASRLANEQFF. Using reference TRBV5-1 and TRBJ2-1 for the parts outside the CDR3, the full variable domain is KAGVTQTPRYLIKTRGQQVTLSCSPISGHRSVSWYQQTPGQGLQFLFEYFSETQRNKGNFPGRFSGRQFSNSRSEMNVSTLELGDSALYLCASRLANEQFFGPGTRLTVL.

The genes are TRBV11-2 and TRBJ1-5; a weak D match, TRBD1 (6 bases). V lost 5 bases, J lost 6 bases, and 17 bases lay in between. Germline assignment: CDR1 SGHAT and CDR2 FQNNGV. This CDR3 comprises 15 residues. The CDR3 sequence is CASSKETGAGQPQHF. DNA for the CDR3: TGTGCCAGCAGCAAGGAGACGGGGGCGGGTCAGCCCCAGCATTTT.

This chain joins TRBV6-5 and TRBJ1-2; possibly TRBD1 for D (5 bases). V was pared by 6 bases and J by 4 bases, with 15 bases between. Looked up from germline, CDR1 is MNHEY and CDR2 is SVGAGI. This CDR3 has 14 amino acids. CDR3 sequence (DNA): TGTGCCAGCAGCCAAGGGGCAGGCGTCTATGGCTACACCTTC. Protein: CASSQGAGVYGYTF.

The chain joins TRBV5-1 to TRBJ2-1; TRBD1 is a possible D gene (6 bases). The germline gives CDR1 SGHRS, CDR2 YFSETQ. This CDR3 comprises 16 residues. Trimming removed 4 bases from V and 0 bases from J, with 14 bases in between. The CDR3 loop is CASSLRTAPSYNEQFF. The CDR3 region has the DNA TGCGCCAGCAGCCTCAGGACAGCCCCCTCCTACAATGAGCAGTTCTTC.

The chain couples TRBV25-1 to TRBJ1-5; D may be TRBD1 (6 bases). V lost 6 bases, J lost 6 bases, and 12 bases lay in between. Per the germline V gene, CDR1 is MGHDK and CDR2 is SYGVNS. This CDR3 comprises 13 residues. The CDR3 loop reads CASRGGYGQPQHF. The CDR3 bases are TGTGCCAGCAGGGGGGGCTACGGTCAGCCCCAGCATTTT.

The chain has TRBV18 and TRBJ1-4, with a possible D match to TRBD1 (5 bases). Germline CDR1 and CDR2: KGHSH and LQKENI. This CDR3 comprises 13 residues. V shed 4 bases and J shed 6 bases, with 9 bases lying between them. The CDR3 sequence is CASSQGLDEKLFF. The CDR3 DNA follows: TGTGCCAGCTCACAGGGGCTGGATGAAAAACTGTTTTTT. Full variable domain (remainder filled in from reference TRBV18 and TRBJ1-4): NAGVMQNPRHLVRRRGQEARLRCSPMKGHSHVYWYRQLPEEGLKFMVYLQKENIIDESGMPKERFSAEFPKEGPSILRIQQVVRGDSAAYFCASSQGLDEKLFFGSGTQLSVL.

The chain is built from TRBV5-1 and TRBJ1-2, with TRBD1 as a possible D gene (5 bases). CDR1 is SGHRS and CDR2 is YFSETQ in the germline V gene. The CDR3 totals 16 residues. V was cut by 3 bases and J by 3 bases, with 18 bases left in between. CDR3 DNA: TGCGCCAGCAGCTATAACCAGCAGGGATTGGACTATGGCTACACCTTC. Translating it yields CASSYNQQGLDYGYTF.

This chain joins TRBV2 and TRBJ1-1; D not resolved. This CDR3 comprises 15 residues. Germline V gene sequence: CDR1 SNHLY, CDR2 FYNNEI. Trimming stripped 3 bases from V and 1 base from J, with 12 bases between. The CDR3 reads CASSETQPPNTEAFF. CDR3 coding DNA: TGTGCCAGCAGTGAGACTCAACCTCCGAACACTGAAGCTTTCTTT.

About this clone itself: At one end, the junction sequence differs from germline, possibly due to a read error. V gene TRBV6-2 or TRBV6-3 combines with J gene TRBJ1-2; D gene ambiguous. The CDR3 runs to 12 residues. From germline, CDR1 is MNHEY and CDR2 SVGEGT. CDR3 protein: CASSYPLARRAF. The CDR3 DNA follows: TGTGCCAGCAGTTATCCCCTCGCGCGTCGGGCCTTC.

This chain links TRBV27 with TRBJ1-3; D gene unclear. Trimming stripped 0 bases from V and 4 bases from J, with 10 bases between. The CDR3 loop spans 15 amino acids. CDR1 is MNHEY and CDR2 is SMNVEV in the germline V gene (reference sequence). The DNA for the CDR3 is TGTGCCAGCAGTTTATCGATCCGGGCCGGAAACACCATATATTTT. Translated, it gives CASSLSIRAGNTIYF.

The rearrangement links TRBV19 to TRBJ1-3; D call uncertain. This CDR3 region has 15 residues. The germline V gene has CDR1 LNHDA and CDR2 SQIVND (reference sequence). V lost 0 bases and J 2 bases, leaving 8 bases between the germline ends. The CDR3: CASSIERKPGNTIYF. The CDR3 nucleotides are TGTGCCAGTAGTATAGAACGGAAACCTGGAAACACCATATATTTT.

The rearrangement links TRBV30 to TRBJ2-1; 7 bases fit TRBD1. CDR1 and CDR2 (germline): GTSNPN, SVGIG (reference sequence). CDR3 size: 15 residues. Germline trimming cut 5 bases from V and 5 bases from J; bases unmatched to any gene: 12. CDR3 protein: CAWGFRDRKNNEQFF. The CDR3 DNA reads TGTGCCTGGGGATTCAGGGACAGAAAAAACAATGAGCAGTTCTTC.

The CDR3 DNA reads as TGTGCCAGCAGCTCGCACGAGCGGGTGTGGAATGAGCAGTTCTTC. Protein product: CASSSHERVWNEQFF. V is TRBV7-8 and J is TRBJ2-1; D possibly corresponds to TRBD2 (6 bases). The CDR3 totals 15 residues. V lost 4 bases to trimming and J lost 7 bases, with 17 bases between them. From germline, CDR1 is SGHVS and CDR2 FQNEAQ.

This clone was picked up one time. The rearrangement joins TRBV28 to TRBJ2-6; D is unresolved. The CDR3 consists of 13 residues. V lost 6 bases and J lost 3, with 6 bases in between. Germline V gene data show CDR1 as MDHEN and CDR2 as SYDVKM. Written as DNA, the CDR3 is TGTGCCAGCAGGTTAGGTGGGGCCAACGTCCTGACTTTC. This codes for CASRLGGANVLTF.

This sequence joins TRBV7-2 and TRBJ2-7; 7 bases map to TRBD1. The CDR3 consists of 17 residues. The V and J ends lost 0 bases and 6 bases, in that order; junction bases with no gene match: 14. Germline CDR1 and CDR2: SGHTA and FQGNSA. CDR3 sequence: CASSLAATGTALAEQYF. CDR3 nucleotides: TGTGCCAGCAGCTTAGCTGCAACCGGGACAGCCCTAGCCGAGCAGTACTTC.

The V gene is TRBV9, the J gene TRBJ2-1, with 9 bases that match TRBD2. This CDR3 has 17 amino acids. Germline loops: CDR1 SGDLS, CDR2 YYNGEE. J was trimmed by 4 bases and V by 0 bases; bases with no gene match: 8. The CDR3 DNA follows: TGTGCCAGCAGCGTAGTAGGAGGGCGGGAGGGATACAATGAGCAGTTCTTC. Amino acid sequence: CASSVVGGREGYNEQFF.

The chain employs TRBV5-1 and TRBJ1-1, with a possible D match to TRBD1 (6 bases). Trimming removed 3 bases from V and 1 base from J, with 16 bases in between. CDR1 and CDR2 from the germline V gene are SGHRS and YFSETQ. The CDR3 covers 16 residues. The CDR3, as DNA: TGCGCCAGCAGCTACGGGGCAGGGACAACGAACACTGAAGCTTTCTTT. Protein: CASSYGAGTTNTEAFF.

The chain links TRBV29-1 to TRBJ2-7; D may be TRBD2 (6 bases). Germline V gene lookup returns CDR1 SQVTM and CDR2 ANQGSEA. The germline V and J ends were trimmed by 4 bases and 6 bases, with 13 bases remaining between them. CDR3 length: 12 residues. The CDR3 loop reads CSVGGLISEQYF. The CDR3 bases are TGCAGCGTTGGGGGACTGATCAGCGAGCAGTACTTC.

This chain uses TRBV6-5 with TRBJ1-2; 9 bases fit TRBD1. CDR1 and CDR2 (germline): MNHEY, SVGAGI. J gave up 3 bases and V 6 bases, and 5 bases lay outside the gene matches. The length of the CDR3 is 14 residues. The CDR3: CASRDRGGYYGYTF. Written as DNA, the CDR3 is TGTGCCAGCAGAGACAGGGGGGGGTACTATGGCTACACCTTC.

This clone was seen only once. CDR3 loop: CASSLGGLAGYNEQFF. The CDR3 coding sequence is TGCGCCAGCAGCTTGGGGGGACTAGCGGGTTACAATGAGCAGTTCTTC. This sequence joins TRBV5-1 and TRBJ2-1, with 12 bases that match TRBD2. The CDR3 is made up of 16 amino acids. Germline trimming cut 0 bases from V and 4 bases from J; bases unmatched to any gene: 2. CDR1 is SGHRS and CDR2 is YFSETQ in the germline V gene.